This is a list of T cell receptor beta chains from one sample in a study of T cell responses to AZD1222 COVID-19 vaccine. Profiling relied on immunoSEQ multiplex PCR, and the TCRdb table lists in-frame clones only, not all of them. The table shows tens of thousands of clones, with about 88% occurring only once. The sequencing here drew on peripheral blood, taken on day 0 of AZD1222 vaccination. The receptors originated from an adult in good health. CDR3s include the opening cysteine and the closing phenylalanine or tryptophan. A D gene is named only where the DNA matches it firmly. Some rows mark clone size as missing; the rest say once, few, many or name a class of expanded clone.

D gene | J gene | clone size | V gene | CDR3 DNA | CDR3 protein
NA | TRBJ2-1 | NA | TRBV2 | TGTGCCAGCAGTGATAGGACAGCCTACAATGAGCAGTTCTTC | CASSDRTAYNEQFF
NA | TRBJ1-2 | NA | TRBV6-5 | TGTGCCAGCAGTTACGAGGGTCCTTACTATGGCTACACCTTC | CASSYEGPYYGYTF
NA | TRBJ1-2 | NA | TRBV6-2/TRBV6-3 | TGTGCCAGCAGTCCGGATTGGGGCTACACCTTC | CASSPDWGYTF
TRBD1 | TRBJ1-6 | few | TRBV19 | TGTGCCAGTAGTACGACAGGGGTGGATTCACCCCTCCACTTT | CASSTTGVDSPLHF
TRBD2 | TRBJ2-2 | once | TRBV4-1 | TGCGCCAGCAGCCAGGGACTAGCGACCGGGGAGCTGTTTTTT | CASSQGLATGELFF
TRBD1 | TRBJ1-5 | NA | TRBV9 | TGTGCCAGCAGCGTAGGGGGGACAGGGTTTCAGCCCCAGCATTTT | CASSVGGTGFQPQHF
TRBD2 | TRBJ2-5 | NA | TRBV5-4 | TGTGCCAGCGGCACTCAGGGACTAGGAGAGACCCAGTACTTC | CASGTQGLGETQYF
TRBD2 | TRBJ2-5 | NA | TRBV11-2 | TGTGCCAGCAGCTTATGGCGGGAGGATGAGACCCAGTACTTC | CASSLWREDETQYF
NA | TRBJ1-2 | NA | TRBV6-5 | TGTGCCAGCACCCCGCAGGGGAAAAACTATGGCTACACCTTC | CASTPQGKNYGYTF
NA | TRBJ1-1 | NA | TRBV19 | TGTGCCAGTAGTATGGACAGACAGAACACTGAAGCTTTCTTT | CASSMDRQNTEAFF
NA | TRBJ1-6 | NA | TRBV7-3 | TGTGCCAGCAGCGAAGTCGCCCAGACCCTTGGTTCACCCCTCCACTTT | CASSEVAQTLGSPLHF
NA | TRBJ2-7 | NA | TRBV6-5 | TGTGCCAGCAGTTACGAAGGCGGGAACTCCTACGAGCAGTACTTC | CASSYEGGNSYEQYF
NA | TRBJ2-1 | NA | TRBV5-6 | TGTGCCAGCAGCTTGGAACTAGCAGACCGAAGGGATGAGCAGTTCTTC | CASSLELADRRDEQFF
NA | TRBJ2-2 | NA | TRBV5-5 | TGTGCCAGCAGCTTGGAGGCAGGGGCTCGCACCGGGGAGCTGTTTTTT | CASSLEAGARTGELFF
NA | TRBJ1-2 | NA | TRBV5-1 | TGCGCCAGCAGCCACCTAGGGGCCCGGGATGGCTACACCTTC | CASSHLGARDGYTF
TRBD1 | TRBJ1-1 | once | TRBV6-4 | TGTGCCAGCAGGAGACAGGGGGCAGGCACTGAAGCTTTCTTT | CASRRQGAGTEAFF
TRBD1 | TRBJ1-2 | NA | TRBV15 | TGTGCCACCAGCAGGCCGGGACAGGGCTATGGCTACACCTTC | CATSRPGQGYGYTF
NA | TRBJ1-2 | NA | TRBV27 | TGTGCCAGCTCGAGTTCCGGGCGCCAGGGCTACACCTTC | CASSSSGRQGYTF
TRBD1 | TRBJ1-1 | NA | TRBV18 | TGTGCCAGCTCACCACCCAACAGGGGTGGGACTGAAGCTTTCTTT | CASSPPNRGGTEAFF
NA | TRBJ2-1 | NA | TRBV7-9 | TGTGCCAGCAGCTTTACCGCCGGGACTCCTAGGAATGAGCAGTTCTTC | CASSFTAGTPRNEQFF
NA | TRBJ2-5 | NA | TRBV5-4 | TGTGCCAGCAGCCCGTCTCGGACTGGGTTGCGTGAGACCCAGTACTTC | CASSPSRTGLRETQYF
NA | TRBJ1-6 | NA | TRBV6-5 | TGTGCCAGCAGCCCAGGGTCCTATAATTCACCCCTCCACTTT | CASSPGSYNSPLHF
NA | TRBJ1-2 | NA | TRBV5-6 | TGTGCCAGCAGCTTGATGGCAGGGACTCCCTATGGCTACACCTTC | CASSLMAGTPYGYTF
TRBD2 | TRBJ2-1 | NA | TRBV6-6 | TGTGCCAGCAGTTACCTTAGCGGGAGGGTGGATGAGCAGTTCTTC | CASSYLSGRVDEQFF
NA | TRBJ2-3 | NA | TRBV4-2 | TGTGCCAGCAGCCAAGATTTAAGCGTAAGCACAGATACGCAGTATTTT | CASSQDLSVSTDTQYF
NA | TRBJ1-6 | NA | TRBV6-5 | TGTGCCAGCAGGGAGGCTCCCAATTCACCCCTCCACTTT | CASREAPNSPLHF
NA | TRBJ1-2 | NA | TRBV3-1/TRBV3-2 | TGTGCCAGCAGTCCCCTTTGGAACACTGGGGGCTACACCTTC | CASSPLWNTGGYTF
NA | TRBJ1-1 | NA | TRBV27 | TGTGCCAGCACCCCGTGGGGAGGATCGGAAGCTTTCTTT | CASTPWGGSEAFF
TRBD1 | TRBJ1-5 | NA | TRBV4-1 | TGCGCCAGCAGCCAAGAGAGACAGGGGATGGGGGCCCAGCATTTT | CASSQERQGMGAQHF
NA | TRBJ2-1 | NA | TRBV5-4 | TGTGCCAGCAGCCCCGACAGGAACAATGAGCAGTTCTTC | CASSPDRNNEQFF
TRBD1 | TRBJ1-3 | NA | TRBV28 | TGTGCCAGCAGTCCGACAGGGGCGATCTCTGGAAACACCATATATTTT | CASSPTGAISGNTIYF
TRBD2 | TRBJ2-3 | NA | TRBV4-3 | TGCGCCAGCAGCCAAGGCGGGGGGGCAGATACGCAGTATTTT | CASSQGGGADTQYF
TRBD1 | TRBJ1-5 | few | TRBV4-2 | TGTGCCAGCAGCCAGACTCAGGGGGCGGGTCAGCCCCAGCATTTT | CASSQTQGAGQPQHF
TRBD1 | TRBJ2-7 | NA | TRBV7-2 | TGTGCCAGCAGCCCAGGGGGACAGCGGACCTACGAGCAGTACTTC | CASSPGGQRTYEQYF
NA | TRBJ1-1 | NA | TRBV4-1 | TGCGCCAGCAGCCTCTCGCCGGGGACTGAAGCTTTCTTT | CASSLSPGTEAFF
TRBD2 | TRBJ2-5 | NA | TRBV6-5 | TGTGCCAGCAGCTCCAGCGGGGGAGCCCCCGGGACCCAGTACTTC | CASSSSGGAPGTQYF
NA | TRBJ2-1 | NA | TRBV6-2/TRBV6-3 | TGTGCCAGCAGTTCCCAAGGGGAAGGGCAGTTCTTC | CASSSQGEGQFF
TRBD1 | TRBJ1-1 | NA | TRBV19 | TGTGCCAGTAGTACCTCCGGGACAGGGTCCTCGGGTGAAGCTTTCTTT | CASSTSGTGSSGEAFF
NA | TRBJ2-2 | NA | TRBV5-1 | TGCGCCAGCAGCTTGGCTTCTTCCGGGGAGCTGTTTTTT | CASSLASSGELFF
NA | TRBJ2-7 | NA | TRBV7-9 | TGTGCCAGCAGCCCCCTCGTGGTACGAGAGCAGTACTTC | CASSPLVVREQYF
NA | TRBJ1-6 | NA | TRBV20-1 | TGCAGTGCTAGTAGGTTGAGGTCCTCCTATAATTCACCCCTCCACTTT | CSASRLRSSYNSPLHF
NA | TRBJ1-3 | NA | TRBV7-2 | TGTGCCAGTCAGCCCCCGGCCAGAAGAAACACCATATATTTT | CASQPPARRNTIYF
TRBD1 | TRBJ1-1 | NA | TRBV2 | TGTGCCAGCAGTGAACACGGACAGGGGTTGGGTGAAGCTTTCTTT | CASSEHGQGLGEAFF
TRBD2 | TRBJ2-7 | NA | TRBV9 | TGTGCCAGCAGCACAACGGGGGGGTCCTACGAGCAGTACTTC | CASSTTGGSYEQYF
NA | TRBJ2-1 | NA | TRBV19 | TGTGCCAGTAGTATAGTTCCGGGACCCCCCAATGAGCAGTTCTTC | CASSIVPGPPNEQFF
NA | TRBJ1-1 | NA | TRBV4-1 | TGCGCCAGCAGCCGAAACATGAACACTGAAGCTTTCTTT | CASSRNMNTEAFF
TRBD2 | TRBJ2-5 | NA | TRBV7-9 | TGTGCCAGCAGCTTTTTCGCGGGGGGACAAGAGACCCAGTACTTC | CASSFFAGGQETQYF
NA | TRBJ1-3 | NA | TRBV5-1 | TGCGCCAGCAGCTTATGGGACCTTTACTCTGGAAACACCATATATTTT | CASSLWDLYSGNTIYF
NA | TRBJ1-6 | once | TRBV5-1 | TGCGCCAGCAGCTTCGGGGGTACCTATAATTCACCCCTCCACTTT | CASSFGGTYNSPLHF
NA | TRBJ1-1 | NA | TRBV11-3 | TGTGCCAGCAGCTTCGGGACGGGAACTGAAGCTTTCTTT | CASSFGTGTEAFF
TRBD1 | TRBJ1-4 | once | TRBV4-3 | TGCGCCAGCAGCCAAGAATCTAAGGGACAGGGGAATGAAAAACTGTTTTTT | CASSQESKGQGNEKLFF
NA | TRBJ2-6 | NA | TRBV1 | TGCACCAGCAGCCAAGATAGAGCGGGAGGAGTTGGTGGGGCCAACGTCCTGACTTTC | CTSSQDRAGGVGGANVLTF
NA | TRBJ1-1 | NA | TRBV5-1 | TGCGCCAGCAGCTTGGTTTCGGGGGAAGCTTTCTTT | CASSLVSGEAFF
NA | TRBJ2-3 | NA | TRBV19 | TGTGCCAGCGTCAACGGAGATACGCAGTATTTT | CASVNGDTQYF
NA | TRBJ1-1 | NA | TRBV7-2 | TGTGCCAGCAGCTTAATCCGGGGTGAAGCTTTCTTT | CASSLIRGEAFF
TRBD2 | TRBJ2-3 | NA | TRBV3-1/TRBV3-2 | TGTGCCAGCAGCCAAGATGGGGGGACTAGCGGGTGGGGCACAGATACGCAGTATTTT | CASSQDGGTSGWGTDTQYF
TRBD1 | TRBJ2-1 | few | TRBV24-1 | TGTGCCACCAGTGATCCAGGGGGAAGGTACAATGAGCAGTTCTTC | CATSDPGGRYNEQFF